The clone carrying this T cell receptor beta chain was recorded once. Naive CD8 isolation took CD45RO-negative cells positively selected for CCR7 and excluded terminally differentiated effector memory CD45RA+ cells. The data belong to a study of shared clonotypes between healthy human individuals. Authors' analysis steps: Junction-only sequences without quality scores were provided by ImmunoSEQ, so filtering was different. Clones were read by immunoSEQ multiplex PCR, and TCRdb kept only the in-frame ones, dropping some. V and J calls and clone size are those listed in that table; D and trimming were worked out from the DNA. Altogether under 2,000,000 clones are present, approximately 94% being singletons, with the ten largest covering roughly 1.2%. This CDR3 has 13 residues. Germline lookup yields CDR1 LNHNV and CDR2 YYDKDF (reference sequence). The V and J ends lost 5 bases and 5 bases respectively, with 11 bases between them.

This sequence was found in a man between 18 and 35 years old in good health. Sequences were obtained from naive CD8+ T cells sorted from blood. The rearrangement joins TRBV15 to TRBJ2-3; D might be TRBD2 (7 bases). CDR3 bases: TGTGCCACCAGCGGTAGGGGGGGAGATACGCAGTATTTT. It is translated as CATSGRGGDTQYF.